In its sample, the clone carrying this T cell receptor beta chain was seen once. The data belong to a study of blood T cell repertoires in COVID-19. Study-level background: The United States, Italy and Spain were the sources of the acute and convalescent COVID-19 samples. T cells, B-cell-depleted T cells, or PBMCs supplied cDNA or gDNA.

Germline V CDR1 and CDR2: MNHEY, SMNVEV (reference sequence). V gave up 2 bases and J gave up 2 bases; unmatched junction bases: 4. The CDR3 loop spans 17 amino acids. As originally analysed: Amplifying reference gene primers gave estimates of nucleated cell counts. Generated by immunoSEQ multiplex PCR, the TCRdb table keeps only in-frame clones and is missing some. The D gene and trimming were derived from the DNA, and the V and J assignments and clone size from that table. The sample has 60,000 or so clones, over 70% seen once. The rearrangement joins TRBV27 to TRBJ2-1, with 12 bases lining up with TRBD2. The source of this sequence is a man aged 55-75 years with acute or convalescent COVID-19. Sequencing used peripheral blood. DNA of the CDR3: TGTGCCAGCAGTTTAAGGGCTAGCGGGGGGGCCTACAATGAGCAGTTCTTC. This codes for CASSLRASGGAYNEQFF.